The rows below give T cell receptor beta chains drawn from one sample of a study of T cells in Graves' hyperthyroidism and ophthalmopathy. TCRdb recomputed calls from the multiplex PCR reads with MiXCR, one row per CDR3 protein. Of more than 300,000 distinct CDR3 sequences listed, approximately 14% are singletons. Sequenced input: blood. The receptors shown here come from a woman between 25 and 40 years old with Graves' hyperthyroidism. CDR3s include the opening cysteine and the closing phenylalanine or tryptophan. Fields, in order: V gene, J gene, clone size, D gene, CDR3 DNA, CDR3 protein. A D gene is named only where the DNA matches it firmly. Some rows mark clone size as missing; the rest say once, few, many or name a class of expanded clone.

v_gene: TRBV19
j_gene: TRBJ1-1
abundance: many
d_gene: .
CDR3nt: TGTGCCAGTAGTATACGCCGACAAGGAACTGAAGCTTTCTTT
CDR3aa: CASSIRRQGTEAFF

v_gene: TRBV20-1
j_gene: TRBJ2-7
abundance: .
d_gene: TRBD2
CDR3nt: TGCAGTGCTGGACTAGCGGGAGAATCCTACGAGCAGTACTTC
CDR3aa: CSAGLAGESYEQYF

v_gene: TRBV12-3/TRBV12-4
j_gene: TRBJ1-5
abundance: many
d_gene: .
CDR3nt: TGTGCCAGCAGTTCCGCACAGGTTTCTGGACAGCCCCAGCATTTT
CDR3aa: CASSSAQVSGQPQHF

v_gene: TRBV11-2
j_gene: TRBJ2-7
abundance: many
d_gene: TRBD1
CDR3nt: TGTGCCAGCACCTCAGGGGGCAGGGCTACCTACGAGCAGTACTTC
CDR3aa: CASTSGGRATYEQYF

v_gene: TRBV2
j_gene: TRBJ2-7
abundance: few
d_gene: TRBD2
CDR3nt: TGTGCCAGCAGTGAGCGGGAGCTGACCTACGAGCAGTACTTC
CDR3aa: CASSERELTYEQYF

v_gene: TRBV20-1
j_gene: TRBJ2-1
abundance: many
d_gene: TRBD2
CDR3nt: TGCAGTGCTAGAGATCGTGACGGGAGGGCCATAGCCTACAATGAGCAGTTCTTC
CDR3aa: CSARDRDGRAIAYNEQFF

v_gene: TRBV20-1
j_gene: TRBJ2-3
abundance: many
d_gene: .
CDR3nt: TGCAGTGCTAGAGTAGCAGATACGCAGTATTTT
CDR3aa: CSARVADTQYF

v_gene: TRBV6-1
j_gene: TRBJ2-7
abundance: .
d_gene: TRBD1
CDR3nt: TGTGCCAGCAGCGGGACAGGGGGCGAGTACGAGCAGTACTTC
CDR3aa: CASSGTGGEYEQYF

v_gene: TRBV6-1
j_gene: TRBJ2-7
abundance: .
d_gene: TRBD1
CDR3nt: TGTGCCAGCAGACTAGGAGCCGGGACAGGGTTCTCCGAGCAGTACTTC
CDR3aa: CASRLGAGTGFSEQYF

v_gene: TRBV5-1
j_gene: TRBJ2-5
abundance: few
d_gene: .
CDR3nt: TGCGCCAGCAGCCCCCGGATCCGGGACGGCGAGACCCAGTACTTC
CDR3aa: CASSPRIRDGETQYF

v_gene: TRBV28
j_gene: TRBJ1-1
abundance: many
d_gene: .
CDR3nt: TGTGCCAGCAGCCTGACCAGCAACACTGAAGCTTTCTTT
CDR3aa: CASSLTSNTEAFF

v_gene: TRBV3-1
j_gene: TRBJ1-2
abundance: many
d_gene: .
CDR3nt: TGTGCCAGCAGCCTGGGGCCCAATGGCTACACCTTC
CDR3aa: CASSLGPNGYTF

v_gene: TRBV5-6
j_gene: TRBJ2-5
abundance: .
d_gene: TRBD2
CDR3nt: TGTGCCAGCGGTCGACCGGGACTAGCGGGAGGAGGCGAGACCCAGTACTTC
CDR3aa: CASGRPGLAGGGETQYF

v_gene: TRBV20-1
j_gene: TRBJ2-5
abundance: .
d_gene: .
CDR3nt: TGCAGTGCTACTTCACCCGGCCAAGAGACCCAGTACTTC
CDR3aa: CSATSPGQETQYF

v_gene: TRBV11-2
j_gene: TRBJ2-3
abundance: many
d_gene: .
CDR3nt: TGTGCCAGCAGCTTATCCCCGGACAGCGCAGATACGCAGTATTTT
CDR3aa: CASSLSPDSADTQYF

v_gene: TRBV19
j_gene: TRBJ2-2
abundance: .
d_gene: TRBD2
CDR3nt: TGTGCCAGTACGACTAGCGGGGGGAACACCGGGGAGCTGTTTTTT
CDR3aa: CASTTSGGNTGELFF

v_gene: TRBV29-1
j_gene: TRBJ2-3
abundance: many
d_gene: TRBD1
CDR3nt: TGCAGCGTCCGGGACAGGGTGTCCGATACGCAGTATTTT
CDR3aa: CSVRDRVSDTQYF

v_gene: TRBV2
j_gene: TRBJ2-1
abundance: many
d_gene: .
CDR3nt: TGTGCCAGCAGTCTCGACAATGAGCAGTTCTTC
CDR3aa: CASSLDNEQFF

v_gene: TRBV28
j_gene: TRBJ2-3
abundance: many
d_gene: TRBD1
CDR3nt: TGTGCCAGCAGCCGCCGGGACAGGGGGCTGGATACGCAGTATTTT
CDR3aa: CASSRRDRGLDTQYF

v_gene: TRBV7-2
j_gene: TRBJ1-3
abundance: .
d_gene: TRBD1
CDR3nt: TGTGCCAGCAGCCAAACCCCCCCCGGACAGGGCGGTGGAAACACCATATATTTT
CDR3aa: CASSQTPPGQGGGNTIYF

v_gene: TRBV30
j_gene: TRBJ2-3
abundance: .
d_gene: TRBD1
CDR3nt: TGTGCCTGGGGACAGGGGTTGTCAGATACGCAGTATTTT
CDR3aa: CAWGQGLSDTQYF

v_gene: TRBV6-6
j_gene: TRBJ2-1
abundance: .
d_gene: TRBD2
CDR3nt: TGTGCCAGCAGTTACTCGAAGGGACTAGCGGCAATCAATGAGCAGTTCTTC
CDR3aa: CASSYSKGLAAINEQFF

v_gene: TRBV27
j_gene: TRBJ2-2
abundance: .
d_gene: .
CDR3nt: TGTGCCAGCAGTCCCGAATGGGGACCCGGGGAGCTGTTTTTT
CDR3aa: CASSPEWGPGELFF

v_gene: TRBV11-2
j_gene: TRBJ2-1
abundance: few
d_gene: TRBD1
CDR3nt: TGTGCCAGCAGCTTAGTACAGGGGGTGAATGAGCAGTTCTTC
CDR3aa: CASSLVQGVNEQFF

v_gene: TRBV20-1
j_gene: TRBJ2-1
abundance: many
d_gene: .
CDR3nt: TGCAGTGCTATAGTACAGGGACTCTACAATGAGCAGTTCTTC
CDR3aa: CSAIVQGLYNEQFF

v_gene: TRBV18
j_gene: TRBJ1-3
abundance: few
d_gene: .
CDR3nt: TGTGCCAGCTCATTATTCGCTGGGGGAGATGGAAACACCATATATTTT
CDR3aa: CASSLFAGGDGNTIYF

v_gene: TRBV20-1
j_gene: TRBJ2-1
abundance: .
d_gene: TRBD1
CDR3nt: TGCAGTGCTGGTCCGGGACAGCTTAATGAGCAGTTCTTC
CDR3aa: CSAGPGQLNEQFF

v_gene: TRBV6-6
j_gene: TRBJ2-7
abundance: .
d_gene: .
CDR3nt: TGTGCCAGCAGTTACTCTCTCGTCCCTACCGACGAGCAGTACTTC
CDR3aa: CASSYSLVPTDEQYF

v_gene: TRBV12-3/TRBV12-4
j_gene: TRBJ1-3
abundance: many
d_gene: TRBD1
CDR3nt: TGTGCCAGCAGTTCTCAGACAGGGGGTGGAAACACCATATATTTT
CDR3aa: CASSSQTGGGNTIYF

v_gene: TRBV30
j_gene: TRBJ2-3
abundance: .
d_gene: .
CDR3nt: TGTGCCTGGGATTTTGAGAGGGCCCTCCAGGGCCAGTATTTT
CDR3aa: CAWDFERALQGQYF

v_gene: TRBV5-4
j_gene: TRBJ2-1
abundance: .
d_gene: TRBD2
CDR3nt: TGTGCCAGCAGCCGTTGGACTAGCGGGGACAATGAGCAGTTCTTC
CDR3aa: CASSRWTSGDNEQFF

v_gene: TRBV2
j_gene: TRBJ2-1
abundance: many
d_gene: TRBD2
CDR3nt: TGTGCCAGCAGGGAGGGGACTAGCGGGAGGGCCGAGTCGGGTGAGCAGTTCTTC
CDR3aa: CASREGTSGRAESGEQFF

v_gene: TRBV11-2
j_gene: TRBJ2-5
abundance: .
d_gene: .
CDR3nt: TGTGCCAGCAGCTTGTGGGCAGACCAAGAGACCCAGTACTTC
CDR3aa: CASSLWADQETQYF

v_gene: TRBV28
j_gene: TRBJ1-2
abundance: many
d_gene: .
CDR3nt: TGTGCCAGCAGTATCCTAGAGTATGGCTACACCTTC
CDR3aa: CASSILEYGYTF

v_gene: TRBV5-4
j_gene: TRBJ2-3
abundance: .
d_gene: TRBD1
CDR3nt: TGTGCCAGCAGCGCGAAGAGGGGGCTAGACACAGATACGCAGTATTTT
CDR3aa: CASSAKRGLDTDTQYF

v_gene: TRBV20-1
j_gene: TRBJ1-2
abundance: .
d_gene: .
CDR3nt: TGCAGTGCTAGGGGATCTGGGGCCTCTAACTATGGCTACACCTTC
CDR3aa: CSARGSGASNYGYTF

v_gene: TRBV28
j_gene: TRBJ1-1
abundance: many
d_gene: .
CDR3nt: TGTGCCAGCAGTCCCTGGGGCACTGAAGCTTTCTTT
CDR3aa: CASSPWGTEAFF

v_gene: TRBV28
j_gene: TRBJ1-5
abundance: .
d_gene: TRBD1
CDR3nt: TGTGCCAGCAGTTTATTCGCACAGGGGCATCAGCCCCAGCATTTT
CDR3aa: CASSLFAQGHQPQHF

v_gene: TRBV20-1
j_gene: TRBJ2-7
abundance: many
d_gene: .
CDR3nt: TGCAGTGCCCCGGGACCCTTCGAGCAGTACTTC
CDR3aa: CSAPGPFEQYF